A selection of T cell receptor beta chains follows, all from one sample in a study of T cell repertoires in cytomegalovirus infection. TCRdb independently ran MiXCR on the reads; one entry per CDR3 protein. The sample lists approximately 320,000 distinct CDR3 sequences; 8% to 9.5% were seen once. Source material: PBMCs. Every receptor here comes from a human donor in good health (CMV status not recorded). Some clones in this sample may be carry-over from other donors' samples. CDR3s include the opening cysteine and the closing phenylalanine or tryptophan. D genes are given only for firm matches. Clone size, where shown, is once, few, many, or a class for clones that have expanded.

CDR3 DNA: TGTGCCAGCAGCTTATCTCAGGGGCAGAGTAGCAAAAACATTCAGTACTTC
CDR3 protein: CASSLSQGQSSKNIQYF
clone size: many
D gene: -
V gene: TRBV7-9
J gene: TRBJ2-4

CDR3 DNA: TGTGCCAGCAGCTCCTTAGCGGGGGGAGGAGATACGCAGTATTTT
CDR3 protein: CASSSLAGGGDTQYF
clone size: many
D gene: TRBD2
V gene: TRBV7-8
J gene: TRBJ2-3

CDR3 DNA: TGCAGTGCTAGACGTAACAGGGGCACAGATACGCAGTATTTT
CDR3 protein: CSARRNRGTDTQYF
clone size: -
D gene: -
V gene: TRBV20-1
J gene: TRBJ2-3

CDR3 DNA: TGTGCCAGCAGCCCATGGCCGGGAGAGACCGGGGAGCTGTTTTTT
CDR3 protein: CASSPWPGETGELFF
clone size: many
D gene: -
V gene: TRBV12-3/TRBV12-4
J gene: TRBJ2-2

CDR3 DNA: TGTGCCAGTTCACCGGGAGGGCGTTACAATGAGCAGTTCTTC
CDR3 protein: CASSPGGRYNEQFF
clone size: -
D gene: TRBD2
V gene: TRBV19
J gene: TRBJ2-1

CDR3 DNA: TGCAGTGCTCTTGGGACAGGAGGACAGCCCCAGCATTTT
CDR3 protein: CSALGTGGQPQHF
clone size: -
D gene: TRBD1
V gene: TRBV20-1
J gene: TRBJ1-5

CDR3 DNA: TGCAGTGCTAGAGATCTCCGGGGATCTGGAAACACCATATATTTT
CDR3 protein: CSARDLRGSGNTIYF
clone size: few
D gene: -
V gene: TRBV20-1
J gene: TRBJ1-3

CDR3 DNA: TGCAGTGCCGGGGACTCTCGGGAGCAGTACTTC
CDR3 protein: CSAGDSREQYF
clone size: -
D gene: -
V gene: TRBV20-1
J gene: TRBJ2-7

CDR3 DNA: TGTGCCAGCCGTTTCGCGGGAGATTCACCCCTCCACTTT
CDR3 protein: CASRFAGDSPLHF
clone size: -
D gene: -
V gene: TRBV2
J gene: TRBJ1-6

CDR3 DNA: TGTGCCAGCAGCTCCAACAGGGGAGGCGAGCAGTACTTC
CDR3 protein: CASSSNRGGEQYF
clone size: many
D gene: -
V gene: TRBV7-2
J gene: TRBJ2-7

CDR3 DNA: TGTGCCACCAGCCCCGAAAGAACTAGCGGAGATAAGCAGTTCTTC
CDR3 protein: CATSPERTSGDKQFF
clone size: many
D gene: TRBD2
V gene: TRBV15
J gene: TRBJ2-1

CDR3 DNA: TGTGCCAGTAGAGGGTCGCCGGGGGACGCATCTAACATTCAGTACTTC
CDR3 protein: CASRGSPGDASNIQYF
clone size: many
D gene: -
V gene: TRBV19
J gene: TRBJ2-4

CDR3 DNA: TGTGCCAGCAGTTACTCCGGCGGGAGGGCCTGGGGTAGTGAGCAGTACTTC
CDR3 protein: CASSYSGGRAWGSEQYF
clone size: few
D gene: TRBD2
V gene: TRBV6-6
J gene: TRBJ2-7

CDR3 DNA: TGTGCCAGCAGTTTGATGGCAGGGGGCAAGTACGAGCAGTACTTC
CDR3 protein: CASSLMAGGKYEQYF
clone size: -
D gene: TRBD1
V gene: TRBV12-3/TRBV12-4
J gene: TRBJ2-7

CDR3 DNA: TGTGCCAGCATCTGGACTAGCGGGGGACCCGGGGGGAATGAGCAGTTCTTC
CDR3 protein: CASIWTSGGPGGNEQFF
clone size: few
D gene: TRBD2
V gene: TRBV7-2
J gene: TRBJ2-1

CDR3 DNA: TGTGCCAGCAGCCCAAAACAGGTTCCCTACGAGCAGTACTTC
CDR3 protein: CASSPKQVPYEQYF
clone size: many
D gene: -
V gene: TRBV7-9
J gene: TRBJ2-7

CDR3 DNA: TGTGCCAGCAGGAGGACAGCAAACACCGGGGAGCTGTTTTTT
CDR3 protein: CASRRTANTGELFF
clone size: many
D gene: -
V gene: TRBV7-3
J gene: TRBJ2-2

CDR3 DNA: TGTGCCAGCAGCGCCCGCGGGGGAACCTACGAGCAGTACTTC
CDR3 protein: CASSARGGTYEQYF
clone size: many
D gene: TRBD2
V gene: TRBV7-2
J gene: TRBJ2-7

CDR3 DNA: TGCGCCAGCAGCGACAGGGGGGGGCTCGACGCGCCTAGGGTGCAGTACTTC
CDR3 protein: CASSDRGGLDAPRVQYF
clone size: -
D gene: TRBD1
V gene: TRBV4-1
J gene: TRBJ2-7

CDR3 DNA: TGTGCCAGCAGTACAGGGATAGCCTACGAGCAGTACTTC
CDR3 protein: CASSTGIAYEQYF
clone size: few
D gene: -
V gene: TRBV6-5
J gene: TRBJ2-7

CDR3 DNA: TGTGCCAGCAGCCGCAGGGAGGGTAAGGAGACCCAGTACTTC
CDR3 protein: CASSRREGKETQYF
clone size: many
D gene: TRBD2
V gene: TRBV7-2
J gene: TRBJ2-5

CDR3 DNA: TGTGCCAGCAGCCCGACCCTTCTCAATGAGCAGTTCTTC
CDR3 protein: CASSPTLLNEQFF
clone size: few
D gene: -
V gene: TRBV3-1
J gene: TRBJ2-1

CDR3 DNA: TGTGCCAGCAGCCCTTGGCGCTCTGGAAACACCATATATTTT
CDR3 protein: CASSPWRSGNTIYF
clone size: -
D gene: -
V gene: TRBV7-2
J gene: TRBJ1-3

CDR3 DNA: TGTGCCAGCAGCTCAGGGGCCTCCGGGAACACCATATATTTT
CDR3 protein: CASSSGASGNTIYF
clone size: many
D gene: -
V gene: TRBV7-8
J gene: TRBJ1-3

CDR3 DNA: TGCAGTGCTAGCCCCAGGGGTTGGGGAGGGACAACTGGCTACACCTTC
CDR3 protein: CSASPRGWGGTTGYTF
clone size: few
D gene: -
V gene: TRBV20-1
J gene: TRBJ1-2

CDR3 DNA: TGTGCCAGCACCCCTCTGGGGCCAGTGCGCACCGGGGAGCTGTTTTTT
CDR3 protein: CASTPLGPVRTGELFF
clone size: many
D gene: -
V gene: TRBV7-2
J gene: TRBJ2-2

CDR3 DNA: TGCAGTGCTAGAGCTGACAGGGAAAGAGAGAAGCAGCCCCAGCATTTT
CDR3 protein: CSARADREREKQPQHF
clone size: few
D gene: TRBD1
V gene: TRBV20-1
J gene: TRBJ1-5

CDR3 DNA: TGTGCCAGCAGTGAAGCGGGACTAGCGGGGTTAGATACGCAGTATTTT
CDR3 protein: CASSEAGLAGLDTQYF
clone size: -
D gene: TRBD2
V gene: TRBV2
J gene: TRBJ2-3

CDR3 DNA: TGCGCCAGCAGCTTGGGGACAGCGGATACGCAGTATTTT
CDR3 protein: CASSLGTADTQYF
clone size: few
D gene: -
V gene: TRBV5-1
J gene: TRBJ2-3

CDR3 DNA: TGCAGTGCTAGAGATCGCCACGGGACCCAGGCCACAGATACGCAGTATTTT
CDR3 protein: CSARDRHGTQATDTQYF
clone size: many
D gene: -
V gene: TRBV20-1
J gene: TRBJ2-3

CDR3 DNA: TGTGCCAGCAGCCGAACTCCCGGGACGGATGCGTACAATGAGCAGTTCTTC
CDR3 protein: CASSRTPGTDAYNEQFF
clone size: few
D gene: -
V gene: TRBV4-2
J gene: TRBJ2-1

CDR3 DNA: TGTGCCAGCAGTTACTCGAGTTTTGGGAGTGAGACCCAGTACTTC
CDR3 protein: CASSYSSFGSETQYF
clone size: many
D gene: -
V gene: TRBV6-2/TRBV6-3
J gene: TRBJ2-5

CDR3 DNA: TGTGCCAGCAGCCCCGGTCCGGCCGTAGATACGCAGTATTTT
CDR3 protein: CASSPGPAVDTQYF
clone size: few
D gene: -
V gene: TRBV12-3/TRBV12-4
J gene: TRBJ2-3

CDR3 DNA: TGTGCCAGCAGTTTATCCCCTGTATCGGGCGAAGCTTTCTTT
CDR3 protein: CASSLSPVSGEAFF
clone size: -
D gene: -
V gene: TRBV28
J gene: TRBJ1-1

CDR3 DNA: TGTGCCAGCAGACCGGGACAGGACAATCAGCCCCAGCATTTT
CDR3 protein: CASRPGQDNQPQHF
clone size: -
D gene: TRBD1
V gene: TRBV7-9
J gene: TRBJ1-5

CDR3 DNA: TGTGCCAGCAGTTTATCCGGGGCCGGGGCCAACGTCCTGACTTTC
CDR3 protein: CASSLSGAGANVLTF
clone size: few
D gene: -
V gene: TRBV27
J gene: TRBJ2-6

CDR3 DNA: TGTGCCAGCGGCCGGGACTTGGGAGGACTTGAGCAGTTCTTC
CDR3 protein: CASGRDLGGLEQFF
clone size: many
D gene: -
V gene: TRBV7-9
J gene: TRBJ2-1

CDR3 DNA: TGTGCCAGCAGCCCGCCGCGCAGGGAGAAGGACACCATATATTTT
CDR3 protein: CASSPPRREKDTIYF
clone size: many
D gene: -
V gene: TRBV7-9
J gene: TRBJ1-3

CDR3 DNA: TGTGCCAGCAGCCAGAGGGCTAGCGGGAGTAGTGTAGAGACCCAGTACTTC
CDR3 protein: CASSQRASGSSVETQYF
clone size: few
D gene: TRBD2
V gene: TRBV4-1
J gene: TRBJ2-5

CDR3 DNA: TGTGCCAGCAGCCATACGCCCGGGGACACTGAAGCTTTCTTT
CDR3 protein: CASSHTPGDTEAFF
clone size: -
D gene: -
V gene: TRBV7-9
J gene: TRBJ1-1

CDR3 DNA: TGTGCCAGCAGACCCCGGGACCTTCGGGGTGAGCAGTTCTTC
CDR3 protein: CASRPRDLRGEQFF
clone size: -
D gene: -
V gene: TRBV6-1
J gene: TRBJ2-1

CDR3 DNA: TGTGCCAGCAGCTTGGGGACTAGAGGCAATGAGCAGTTCTTC
CDR3 protein: CASSLGTRGNEQFF
clone size: many
D gene: TRBD2
V gene: TRBV5-5
J gene: TRBJ2-1

CDR3 DNA: TGCGCCAGCAGCCAAGAGGCCCTCTCCTACAATGAGCAGTTCTTC
CDR3 protein: CASSQEALSYNEQFF
clone size: medium-sized
D gene: -
V gene: TRBV4-1
J gene: TRBJ2-1

CDR3 DNA: TGTGCCATCAGTGAAGAGACTGGCAATCAGCCCCAGCATTTT
CDR3 protein: CAISEETGNQPQHF
clone size: many
D gene: -
V gene: TRBV10-3
J gene: TRBJ1-5

CDR3 DNA: TGTGCCAGCAGTTACGGGACCGGGACAGGGGGCAACACCGGGGAGCTGTTTTTT
CDR3 protein: CASSYGTGTGGNTGELFF
clone size: many
D gene: TRBD1
V gene: TRBV6-5
J gene: TRBJ2-2

CDR3 DNA: TGTGCCAGCAGCTTCGCCGGGACTAGCGGGACGACTTTC
CDR3 protein: CASSFAGTSGTTF
clone size: many
D gene: TRBD2
V gene: TRBV7-2
J gene: TRBJ2-6

CDR3 DNA: TGTGCCAGCAGCCTCAGCGGGGGAAGCAATCAGCCCCAGCATTTT
CDR3 protein: CASSLSGGSNQPQHF
clone size: many
D gene: -
V gene: TRBV7-9
J gene: TRBJ1-5

CDR3 DNA: TGTGCCAGCAGTTACTCGACCTCACAGGGGAGCTCCTATAATTCACCCCTCCACTTT
CDR3 protein: CASSYSTSQGSSYNSPLHF
clone size: -
D gene: TRBD1
V gene: TRBV6-5
J gene: TRBJ1-6

CDR3 DNA: TGCGCCAGCAGCCAGTGGGGGGACGGCGAAGAGACCCAGTACTTC
CDR3 protein: CASSQWGDGEETQYF
clone size: few
D gene: -
V gene: TRBV4-3
J gene: TRBJ2-5

CDR3 DNA: TGCAGTGCCGGGCTTCCGGGACAGAATTACGAGCAGTACTTC
CDR3 protein: CSAGLPGQNYEQYF
clone size: few
D gene: TRBD1
V gene: TRBV20-1
J gene: TRBJ2-7

CDR3 DNA: TGTGCCAGCAGCTCGGTTGGGGGGGCGGGGGGACCCCTCGGGGAGCAGTACTTC
CDR3 protein: CASSSVGGAGGPLGEQYF
clone size: -
D gene: TRBD2
V gene: TRBV7-2
J gene: TRBJ2-7

CDR3 DNA: TGTGCCAGCAGTCCATCCAGGGGAAAACAGCCCCAGCATTTT
CDR3 protein: CASSPSRGKQPQHF
clone size: -
D gene: -
V gene: TRBV28
J gene: TRBJ1-5

CDR3 DNA: TGTGCCACGGCGGAGGGGAGGTATCAGCCCCAGCATTTT
CDR3 protein: CATAEGRYQPQHF
clone size: -
D gene: -
V gene: TRBV7-2
J gene: TRBJ1-5